This section outlines one T cell receptor beta chain sequence together with its context. The target antigen is unknown. This sample is part of a study of T cell responses to AZD1222 COVID-19 vaccine. As for the study in general: Second-dose timings of about 4 or about 12 weeks were pooled.

Sequenced by immunoSEQ multiplex PCR; TCRdb stores in-frame clones only, minus some. The sample has roughly 120,000 clones, approximately 88% seen once. The study, taken as a whole, reports: White British people made up most donors, females outnumbered males, and clonal diversity was possibly underestimated. Dominant CD4 TCR responses targeted spike regions 160-218 and 743-854.

The TCR sequence derives from an adult in good health. Sequences were derived from peripheral blood, sampled on day 0 of AZD1222 vaccination.

CDR3 residues: CASSLGSTSTDTQYF. The CDR3 DNA reads TGTGCCAGCAGCCTCGGGTCGACTAGCACAGATACGCAGTATTTT. The chain uses TRBV7-9 and TRBJ2-3; D ambiguous. The germline gives CDR1 SEHNR, CDR2 FQNEAQ (reference sequence). V lost 5 bases and J 0 bases, leaving 12 bases between the germline ends. The CDR3 runs 15 residues. The whole variable domain, filled in from reference TRBV7-9 and TRBJ2-3, reads DTGVSQNPRHKITKRGQNVTFRCDPISEHNRLYWYRQTLGQGPEFLTYFQNEAQLEKSRLLSDRFSAERPKGSFSTLEIQRTEQGDSAMYLCASSLGSTSTDTQYFGPGTRLTVL.